A selection of T cell receptor beta chains follows, all from one sample in a study of cytomegalovirus exposure and HLA in healthy donors. The data were produced by immunoSEQ multiplex PCR, yet TCRdb's version contains in-frame clones alone and is incomplete. The sample carries roughly 80,000 clones, about three quarters recorded once. Sequences were obtained from PBMCs. The source of these receptors is a male donor in good health and CMV-seropositive. Each CDR3 is given with its conserved first and last residue. D genes are given only for firm matches. Clone size is not always given. Where it is, it says once, few, many or a class for expanded clones.

TRBV10-2	TRBD1	TRBJ2-1	once	CASSESGDSSYNEQFF	TGCGCCAGCAGTGAGTCGGGGGACAGCTCCTACAATGAGCAGTTCTTC
TRBV11-2	TRBD1	TRBJ2-4	-	CASSLGQGVGIQYF	TGTGCCAGCAGCTTAGGGCAGGGGGTGGGCATTCAGTACTTC
TRBV7-9	TRBD2	TRBJ2-7	-	CASSPGTSGGISYEQYF	TGTGCCAGCAGCCCAGGGACTAGCGGGGGCATCTCCTACGAGCAGTACTTC
TRBV23-1	TRBD1	TRBJ1-2	-	CASSQSLDRGTGSRSYGYTF	TGCGCCAGCAGTCAATCGTTAGATAGGGGGACAGGGAGCCGAAGCTATGGCTACACCTTC
TRBV27	-	TRBJ2-7	-	CASSRQESPYEQYF	TGTGCCAGCAGCAGACAGGAATCGCCCTACGAGCAGTACTTC
TRBV7-2	-	TRBJ2-3	once	CASSSTQMTQITDTQYF	TGTGCCAGCAGCTCAACACAGATGACGCAAATCACAGATACGCAGTATTTT
TRBV7-2	-	TRBJ2-3	-	CASSAEVADTQYF	TGTGCCAGCAGCGCCGAGGTAGCAGATACGCAGTATTTT
TRBV28	TRBD1	TRBJ1-1	-	CASRRRQGRDTEAFF	TGTGCCAGCAGGCGAAGACAGGGGAGAGACACTGAAGCTTTCTTT
TRBV12-5	-	TRBJ2-7	-	CASGLGVGGDGEQYF	TGTGCTAGTGGTTTGGGGGTTGGAGGGGACGGCGAGCAGTACTTC
TRBV5-1	TRBD1	TRBJ2-2	-	CASKSTGGDTGELFF	TGCGCCAGCAAATCGACAGGGGGTGACACCGGGGAGCTGTTTTTT
TRBV5-1	TRBD1	TRBJ1-5	-	CASSRGQGGQPQHF	TGCGCCAGCAGCCGAGGACAGGGAGGTCAGCCCCAGCATTTT
TRBV7-3	TRBD1	TRBJ2-3	-	CASSRRQGQDTQYF	TGTGCCAGCAGCCGGCGACAGGGACAAGATACGCAGTATTTT
TRBV5-4	-	TRBJ2-7	-	CASSLTGTVEQYF	TGTGCCAGCAGCTTGACAGGGACGGTCGAGCAGTACTTC
TRBV6-1	TRBD1	TRBJ1-2	-	CASIPRGQGNYGYTF	TGTGCCAGCATCCCAAGGGGACAGGGGAACTATGGCTACACCTTC
TRBV4-3	-	TRBJ1-2	few	CASSLAQGLGYTF	TGCGCCAGCAGCCTAGCCCAGGGTCTTGGCTACACCTTC
TRBV6-4	-	TRBJ2-1	-	CASSASVSGSSYNEQFF	TGTGCCAGCAGTGCCTCCGTGAGCGGTAGCTCCTACAATGAGCAGTTCTTC
TRBV5-6	-	TRBJ1-1	-	CASSLRGSPGIKAFF	TGTGCCAGCAGCTTGCGAGGTTCTCCCGGGATTAAAGCTTTCTTT
TRBV5-4	-	TRBJ2-3	-	CASSFVITDTQYF	TGTGCCAGCAGCTTTGTAATCACAGATACGCAGTATTTT
TRBV9	TRBD2	TRBJ2-2	few	CASSVEAGINTGELFF	TGTGCCAGCAGCGTAGAAGCGGGGATTAACACCGGGGAGCTGTTTTTT
TRBV5-1	-	TRBJ1-4	-	CASSLGTEGREKLFF	TGCGCCAGCAGCTTGGGAACCGAAGGGAGGGAAAAACTGTTTTTT
TRBV25-1	TRBD1	TRBJ1-1	-	CASSDTSGQMNTEAFF	TGTGCCAGCAGTGACACTTCGGGACAGATGAACACTGAAGCTTTCTTT
TRBV5-1	TRBD1	TRBJ2-2	-	CASSARTGISTGELFF	TGCGCCAGCAGCGCCCGGACAGGAATTTCGACCGGGGAGCTGTTTTTT
TRBV7-9	TRBD2	TRBJ2-1	-	CASSLTAGGYNEQFF	TGTGCCAGCAGCTTAACAGCGGGGGGATACAATGAGCAGTTCTTC
TRBV6-1	-	TRBJ1-5	-	CASSESGFNQPQHF	TGTGCCAGCAGTGAGTCGGGGTTCAATCAGCCCCAGCATTTT
TRBV7-2	-	TRBJ2-5	-	CASSQGGWEQYF	TGTGCCAGCAGCCAAGGAGGGTGGGAGCAGTACTTC
TRBV19	-	TRBJ1-2	-	CASSIPTGLYGYTF	TGTGCCAGTAGTATCCCGACAGGACTCTATGGCTACACCTTC
TRBV9	TRBD1	TRBJ2-5	-	CASSPPGGRETQYF	TGTGCCAGCAGCCCTCCAGGGGGACGGGAGACCCAGTACTTC
TRBV6-6	TRBD2	TRBJ2-3	-	CASSTTSGPTDTQYF	TGTGCCAGCAGTACGACTAGCGGGCCCACAGATACGCAGTATTTT
TRBV15	TRBD1	TRBJ1-2	few	CATTTGGRSYTF	TGTGCCACCACGACAGGGGGAAGGAGCTACACCTTC